Listed below are T cell receptor beta chains from one sample, sequenced in a study of response to subunit inactivated influenza vaccine. TCRdb reanalysed the RT-PCR reads using MiXCR and keeps one entry per CDR3 protein. The table includes a few hundred thousand distinct CDR3 sequences, 10% to 15% detected once. Sequencing was performed on non-naive T cells sorted from PBMCs, taken 14 days before vaccination. The origin of the receptors is a man in his fifties who received an inactivated influenza vaccine. CDR3s include the opening cysteine and the closing phenylalanine or tryptophan. D genes are given only for firm matches. Clone size is not always given. Where it is, it says once, few, many or a class for expanded clones.

j_gene: TRBJ2-5
abundance: few
v_gene: TRBV6-1
d_gene: -
CDR3aa: CASSEAGRRLRGAQETQYF
CDR3nt: TGTGCCAGCAGTGAAGCGGGGCGCAGACTGAGGGGCGCCCAAGAGACCCAGTACTTC

j_gene: TRBJ2-1
abundance: few
v_gene: TRBV12-3/TRBV12-4
d_gene: TRBD2
CDR3aa: CASSLAGGHRNEQFF
CDR3nt: TGTGCCAGCAGCCTAGCGGGGGGGCATCGTAATGAGCAGTTCTTC

j_gene: TRBJ1-1
abundance: once
v_gene: TRBV12-3/TRBV12-4
d_gene: TRBD1
CDR3aa: CASSSGQRATEAFF
CDR3nt: TGTGCCAGCAGTTCGGGACAGCGAGCCACTGAAGCTTTCTTT

j_gene: TRBJ2-1
abundance: few
v_gene: TRBV20-1
d_gene: -
CDR3aa: CSAATPNEQFF
CDR3nt: TGCAGTGCCGCCACCCCAAATGAGCAGTTCTTC

j_gene: TRBJ1-1
abundance: many
v_gene: TRBV10-3
d_gene: -
CDR3aa: CAIKGNLNTEAFF
CDR3nt: TGTGCCATCAAGGGCAATTTGAACACTGAAGCTTTCTTT

j_gene: TRBJ2-3
abundance: few
v_gene: TRBV5-1
d_gene: TRBD2
CDR3aa: CASTESSSGGTDTQYF
CDR3nt: TGCGCCAGCACGGAGAGTAGTAGCGGGGGTACAGATACGCAGTATTTT

j_gene: TRBJ2-2
abundance: few
v_gene: TRBV6-1
d_gene: TRBD1
CDR3aa: CASKLRQGRTGELFF
CDR3nt: TGTGCCAGCAAACTTCGACAGGGGAGGACCGGGGAGCTGTTTTTT

j_gene: TRBJ2-4
abundance: -
v_gene: TRBV15
d_gene: -
CDR3aa: CATTPYPTGAKNIQYF
CDR3nt: TGTGCCACCACCCCATATCCGACAGGTGCCAAAAACATTCAGTACTTC

j_gene: TRBJ2-7
abundance: few
v_gene: TRBV19
d_gene: TRBD1
CDR3aa: CASSERQGRPYEQYF
CDR3nt: TGTGCCAGTAGTGAGCGACAGGGACGACCCTACGAGCAGTACTTC

j_gene: TRBJ1-5
abundance: few
v_gene: TRBV6-2/TRBV6-3
d_gene: TRBD1
CDR3aa: CASSRQGVSNQPQHF
CDR3nt: TGTGCCAGCAGCAGACAGGGGGTGAGCAATCAGCCCCAGCATTTT

j_gene: TRBJ2-7
abundance: -
v_gene: TRBV11-2
d_gene: -
CDR3aa: CASSLDQTYEQYF
CDR3nt: TGTGCCAGCAGCTTAGATCAGACCTACGAGCAGTACTTC

j_gene: TRBJ2-5
abundance: few
v_gene: TRBV14
d_gene: -
CDR3aa: CASSQALASETQYF
CDR3nt: TGTGCCAGCAGCCAAGCCCTAGCATCCGAGACCCAGTACTTC

j_gene: TRBJ2-3
abundance: few
v_gene: TRBV20-1
d_gene: TRBD2
CDR3aa: CSAKGGPGDTQYF
CDR3nt: TGCAGTGCCAAGGGAGGGCCGGGGGATACGCAGTATTTT

j_gene: TRBJ2-7
abundance: many
v_gene: TRBV7-9
d_gene: -
CDR3aa: CASSVWGDTYEQYF
CDR3nt: TGTGCCAGCAGCGTCTGGGGCGATACCTACGAGCAGTACTTC

j_gene: TRBJ2-1
abundance: few
v_gene: TRBV5-1
d_gene: TRBD2
CDR3aa: CASSFKREGVYNEQFF
CDR3nt: TGCGCCAGCAGCTTCAAACGGGAGGGGGTTTACAATGAGCAGTTCTTC

j_gene: TRBJ1-5
abundance: many
v_gene: TRBV29-1
d_gene: TRBD1
CDR3aa: CSVGGQGGQPQHF
CDR3nt: TGCAGCGTCGGTGGACAGGGAGGTCAGCCCCAGCATTTT

j_gene: TRBJ2-5
abundance: few
v_gene: TRBV3-1
d_gene: -
CDR3aa: CASSPLGVGQETQYF
CDR3nt: TGTGCCAGCAGCCCCCTCGGGGTCGGTCAAGAGACCCAGTACTTC

j_gene: TRBJ1-2
abundance: -
v_gene: TRBV7-2
d_gene: TRBD1
CDR3aa: CASSPTGGSYGYTF
CDR3nt: TGTGCCAGCAGTCCGACAGGGGGGAGCTATGGCTACACCTTC

j_gene: TRBJ1-2
abundance: -
v_gene: TRBV12-3/TRBV12-4
d_gene: -
CDR3aa: CASSFEDSNLTGYGYTF
CDR3nt: TGTGCCAGCAGTTTCGAGGACAGCAATTTAACGGGCTATGGCTACACCTTC

j_gene: TRBJ2-7
abundance: few
v_gene: TRBV24-1
d_gene: -
CDR3aa: CATSDMTSEQYF
CDR3nt: TGTGCCACCAGTGACATGACTAGCGAGCAGTACTTC

j_gene: TRBJ2-5
abundance: many
v_gene: TRBV3-1
d_gene: TRBD2
CDR3aa: CASSPRQKLAGETQYF
CDR3nt: TGTGCCAGCAGCCCTCGACAGAAACTAGCGGGAGAGACCCAGTACTTC

j_gene: TRBJ2-7
abundance: -
v_gene: TRBV7-6
d_gene: -
CDR3aa: CASSLRSGSEQYF
CDR3nt: TGTGCCAGCAGCTTACGGTCGGGTTCCGAGCAGTACTTC

j_gene: TRBJ1-5
abundance: -
v_gene: TRBV12-3/TRBV12-4
d_gene: -
CDR3aa: CASSLLSGGPQPQHF
CDR3nt: TGTGCCAGCAGTTTACTGAGCGGGGGCCCTCAGCCCCAGCATTTT

j_gene: TRBJ2-3
abundance: -
v_gene: TRBV14
d_gene: TRBD1
CDR3aa: CASSPRGPGDTQYF
CDR3nt: TGTGCCAGCAGCCCTAGGGGGCCGGGAGATACGCAGTATTTT

j_gene: TRBJ1-6
abundance: few
v_gene: TRBV28
d_gene: -
CDR3aa: CASTPGDYNSPLHF
CDR3nt: TGTGCCAGCACCCCAGGGGACTATAATTCACCCCTCCACTTT

j_gene: TRBJ2-1
abundance: few
v_gene: TRBV2
d_gene: TRBD1
CDR3aa: CASSVGQAYNEQFF
CDR3nt: TGTGCCAGCAGTGTGGGACAGGCTTACAATGAGCAGTTCTTC

j_gene: TRBJ2-7
abundance: -
v_gene: TRBV10-3
d_gene: TRBD1
CDR3aa: CAISEGQVRNYEQYF
CDR3nt: TGTGCCATCAGTGAGGGACAGGTCCGGAACTACGAGCAGTACTTC

j_gene: TRBJ2-4
abundance: -
v_gene: TRBV28
d_gene: -
CDR3aa: CATQGLAKNIQYF
CDR3nt: TGTGCCACCCAGGGGTTAGCCAAAAACATTCAGTACTTC

j_gene: TRBJ2-7
abundance: -
v_gene: TRBV28
d_gene: TRBD1
CDR3aa: CASTLQGTGREVPYEQYF
CDR3nt: TGTGCCAGCACTCTACAGGGGACAGGCCGAGAGGTACCCTACGAGCAGTACTTC

j_gene: TRBJ2-3
abundance: few
v_gene: TRBV29-1
d_gene: TRBD2
CDR3aa: CSVGLGGGTDTQYF
CDR3nt: TGCAGCGTAGGACTAGGAGGGGGCACAGATACGCAGTATTTT

j_gene: TRBJ1-2
abundance: many
v_gene: TRBV5-1
d_gene: -
CDR3aa: CASSLGRNYGYTF
CDR3nt: TGCGCCAGCAGCTTAGGCAGAAACTATGGCTACACCTTC

j_gene: TRBJ2-3
abundance: -
v_gene: TRBV11-1
d_gene: -
CDR3aa: CASSLETGGRTDTQYF
CDR3nt: TGTGCCAGCAGCTTAGAGACAGGCGGACGCACAGATACGCAGTATTTT

j_gene: TRBJ2-3
abundance: many
v_gene: TRBV15
d_gene: -
CDR3aa: CATSRDTYGADTQYF
CDR3nt: TGTGCCACCAGCAGAGATACTTACGGAGCAGATACGCAGTATTTT

j_gene: TRBJ2-5
abundance: -
v_gene: TRBV20-1
d_gene: -
CDR3aa: CSAKTTTEAQYF
CDR3nt: TGCAGTGCTAAGACAACTACGGAGGCCCAGTACTTC

j_gene: TRBJ2-3
abundance: many
v_gene: TRBV7-2
d_gene: TRBD1
CDR3aa: CASSRIDRGLTTDTQYF
CDR3nt: TGTGCCAGCAGCCGGATTGACAGGGGACTCACTACAGATACGCAGTATTTT

j_gene: TRBJ2-2
abundance: few
v_gene: TRBV6-2/TRBV6-3
d_gene: TRBD1
CDR3aa: CASTSWGQGNTGELFF
CDR3nt: TGTGCCAGCACCTCCTGGGGACAGGGGAACACCGGGGAGCTGTTTTTT

j_gene: TRBJ1-2
abundance: few
v_gene: TRBV4-3
d_gene: -
CDR3aa: CASSQDLWVSNYGYTF
CDR3nt: TGCGCCAGCAGCCAAGATCTATGGGTCTCCAACTATGGCTACACCTTC

j_gene: TRBJ1-4
abundance: few
v_gene: TRBV5-1
d_gene: -
CDR3aa: CASSLGTYREEKLFF
CDR3nt: TGCGCCAGCAGCTTGGGAACCTACAGGGAAGAAAAACTGTTTTTT

j_gene: TRBJ1-1
abundance: -
v_gene: TRBV30
d_gene: -
CDR3aa: CAWRYRGVRNTEAFF
CDR3nt: TGTGCCTGGAGGTATAGGGGAGTTAGGAACACTGAAGCTTTCTTT

j_gene: TRBJ2-7
abundance: few
v_gene: TRBV12-3/TRBV12-4
d_gene: -
CDR3aa: CASSLLEVSYEQYF
CDR3nt: TGTGCCAGCAGTCTACTAGAGGTTTCCTACGAGCAGTACTTC

j_gene: TRBJ2-3
abundance: few
v_gene: TRBV28
d_gene: TRBD1
CDR3aa: CASSNPRRGTGTDTQYF
CDR3nt: TGTGCCAGCAGTAACCCTAGACGGGGGACAGGGACAGATACGCAGTATTTT

j_gene: TRBJ2-3
abundance: few
v_gene: TRBV3-1
d_gene: TRBD2
CDR3aa: CASSQGLAGSLNTQYF
CDR3nt: TGTGCCAGCAGCCAGGGACTAGCGGGGAGCTTAAATACGCAGTATTTT

j_gene: TRBJ2-3
abundance: few
v_gene: TRBV20-1
d_gene: -
CDR3aa: CSARDLRSGPSADTQYF
CDR3nt: TGCAGTGCTAGAGATTTGAGGTCAGGGCCAAGCGCAGATACGCAGTATTTT

j_gene: TRBJ2-5
abundance: -
v_gene: TRBV14
d_gene: -
CDR3aa: CASSPTDQETQYF
CDR3nt: TGTGCCAGCAGCCCGACAGACCAAGAGACCCAGTACTTC

j_gene: TRBJ1-6
abundance: -
v_gene: TRBV5-1
d_gene: -
CDR3aa: CASSDVTRNSPLHF
CDR3nt: TGCGCCAGCAGCGATGTGACACGGAATTCACCCCTCCACTTT

j_gene: TRBJ1-2
abundance: -
v_gene: TRBV5-1
d_gene: -
CDR3aa: CASSLAQGTGGYTF
CDR3nt: TGCGCCAGCAGCTTGGCCCAGGGGACGGGTGGCTACACCTTC

j_gene: TRBJ1-3
abundance: few
v_gene: TRBV11-2
d_gene: -
CDR3aa: CASSLSAGAVGNTIYF
CDR3nt: TGTGCCAGCAGCCTATCAGCGGGGGCCGTTGGAAACACCATATATTTT

j_gene: TRBJ1-1
abundance: few
v_gene: TRBV5-1
d_gene: TRBD1
CDR3aa: CASSLGQGGNEAFF
CDR3nt: TGCGCCAGCAGCTTGGGACAGGGAGGCAACGAAGCTTTCTTT

j_gene: TRBJ2-5
abundance: many
v_gene: TRBV2
d_gene: -
CDR3aa: CASKPDSQETQYF
CDR3nt: TGTGCCAGCAAGCCCGACAGCCAAGAGACCCAGTACTTC

j_gene: TRBJ1-2
abundance: -
v_gene: TRBV15
d_gene: -
CDR3aa: CATSRDRTYGYTF
CDR3nt: TGTGCCACCAGCAGAGACCGAACCTATGGCTACACCTTC

j_gene: TRBJ2-1
abundance: -
v_gene: TRBV5-1
d_gene: -
CDR3aa: CASSVTGDLNEQFF
CDR3nt: TGCGCCAGCAGCGTGACAGGAGACTTGAATGAGCAGTTCTTC

j_gene: TRBJ2-1
abundance: -
v_gene: TRBV29-1
d_gene: -
CDR3aa: CSGKTETYEQFF
CDR3nt: TGCAGCGGAAAGACAGAGACCTACGAGCAGTTCTTC

j_gene: TRBJ1-4
abundance: -
v_gene: TRBV20-1
d_gene: -
CDR3aa: CSARSLQASNEKLFF
CDR3nt: TGCAGTGCTAGATCTTTACAGGCCTCTAATGAAAAACTGTTTTTT

j_gene: TRBJ2-7
abundance: few
v_gene: TRBV3-1
d_gene: -
CDR3aa: CASSQVGRSNEQYF
CDR3nt: TGTGCCAGCAGCCAAGTGGGACGGTCGAACGAGCAGTACTTC